This T cell receptor beta chain derives from a study of shared clonotypes between healthy human individuals. The naive CD8 population came from CD45RO-negative cells selected for CCR7, without terminally differentiated effector memory CD45RA+ cells. Findings of the study overall: Shared across a few donors were roughly 5% of the naive CD4 clonotypes.

Using immunoSEQ multiplex PCR, the repertoire was profiled, and TCRdb retains in-frame clones only, with some absent. This sample has approximately 2,200,000 clones, with roughly 91% found just once. This clone was recorded a few times. Its cognate antigen is unknown. Germline V gene sequence: CDR1 SGDLS, CDR2 YYNGEE. The CDR3 is 15 amino acids. V lost 0 bases, J lost 5 bases, and 5 bases stayed unmatched. The chain employs TRBV9 and TRBJ1-1, with 9 bases identical to TRBD1. Sequencing was carried out using naive CD8+ T cells from PBMCs. The sequence came from a man aged 18 to 29 in good health. Some clones in this sample may be carry-over from other donors' samples. CDR3 in amino acids: CASSVGDRVGTEAFF. CDR3 nucleotides: TGTGCCAGCAGCGTAGGGGACAGGGTGGGGACTGAAGCTTTCTTT.